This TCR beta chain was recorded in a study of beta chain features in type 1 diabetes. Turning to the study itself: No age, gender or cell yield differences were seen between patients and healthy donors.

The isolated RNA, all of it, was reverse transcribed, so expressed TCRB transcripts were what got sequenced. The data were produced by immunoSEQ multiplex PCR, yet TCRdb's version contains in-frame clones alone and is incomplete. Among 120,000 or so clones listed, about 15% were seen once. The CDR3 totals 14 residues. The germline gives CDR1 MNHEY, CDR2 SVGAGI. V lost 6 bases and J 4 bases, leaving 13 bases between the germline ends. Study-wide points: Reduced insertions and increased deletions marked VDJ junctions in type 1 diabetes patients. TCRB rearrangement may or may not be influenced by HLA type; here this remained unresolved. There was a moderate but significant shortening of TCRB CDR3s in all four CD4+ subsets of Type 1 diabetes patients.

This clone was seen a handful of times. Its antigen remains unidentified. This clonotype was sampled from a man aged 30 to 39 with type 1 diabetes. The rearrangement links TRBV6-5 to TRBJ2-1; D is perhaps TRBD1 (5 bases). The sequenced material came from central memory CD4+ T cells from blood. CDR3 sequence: CASRTTGSYNEQFF. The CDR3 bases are TGTGCCAGCAGAACCACAGGATCGTACAATGAGCAGTTCTTC.